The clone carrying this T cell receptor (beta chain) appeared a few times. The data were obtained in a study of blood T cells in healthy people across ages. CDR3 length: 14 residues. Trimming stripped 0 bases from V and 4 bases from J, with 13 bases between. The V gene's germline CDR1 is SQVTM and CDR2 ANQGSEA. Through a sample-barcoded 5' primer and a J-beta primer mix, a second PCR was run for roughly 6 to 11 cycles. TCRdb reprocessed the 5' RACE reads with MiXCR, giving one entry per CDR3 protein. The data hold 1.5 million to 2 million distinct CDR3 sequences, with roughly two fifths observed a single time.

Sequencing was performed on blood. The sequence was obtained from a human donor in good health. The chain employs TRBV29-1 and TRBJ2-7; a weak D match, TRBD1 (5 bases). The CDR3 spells CSVEDPDSLYEQYF. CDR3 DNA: TGCAGCGTTGAAGATCCCGACAGCCTTTACGAGCAGTACTTC.